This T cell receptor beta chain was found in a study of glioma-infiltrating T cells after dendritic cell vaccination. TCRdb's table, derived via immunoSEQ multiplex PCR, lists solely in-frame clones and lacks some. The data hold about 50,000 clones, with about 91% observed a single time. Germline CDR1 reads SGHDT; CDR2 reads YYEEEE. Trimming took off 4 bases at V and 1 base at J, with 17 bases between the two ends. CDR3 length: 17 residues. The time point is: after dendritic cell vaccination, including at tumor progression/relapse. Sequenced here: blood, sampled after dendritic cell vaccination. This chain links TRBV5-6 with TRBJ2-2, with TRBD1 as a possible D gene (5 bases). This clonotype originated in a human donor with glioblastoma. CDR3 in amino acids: CASSLDPVTGNTGELFF. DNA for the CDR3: TGTGCCAGCAGCCTGGATCCCGTAACAGGGAACACCGGGGAGCTGTTTTTT.